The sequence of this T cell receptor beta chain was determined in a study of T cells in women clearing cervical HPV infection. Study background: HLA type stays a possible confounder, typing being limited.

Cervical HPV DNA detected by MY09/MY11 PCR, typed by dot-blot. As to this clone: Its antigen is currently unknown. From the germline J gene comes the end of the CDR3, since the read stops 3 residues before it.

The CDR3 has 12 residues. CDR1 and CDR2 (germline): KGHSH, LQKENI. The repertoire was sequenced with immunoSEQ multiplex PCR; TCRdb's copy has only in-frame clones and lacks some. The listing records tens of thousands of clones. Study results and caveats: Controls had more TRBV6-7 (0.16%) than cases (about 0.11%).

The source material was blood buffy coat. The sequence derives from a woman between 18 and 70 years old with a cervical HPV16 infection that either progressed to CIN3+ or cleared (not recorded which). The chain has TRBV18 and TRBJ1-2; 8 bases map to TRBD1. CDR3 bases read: TGTGCCAGCTCGGAACAGGGGGACGAC. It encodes CASSEQGDD. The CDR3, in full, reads CASSEQGDDYTF.